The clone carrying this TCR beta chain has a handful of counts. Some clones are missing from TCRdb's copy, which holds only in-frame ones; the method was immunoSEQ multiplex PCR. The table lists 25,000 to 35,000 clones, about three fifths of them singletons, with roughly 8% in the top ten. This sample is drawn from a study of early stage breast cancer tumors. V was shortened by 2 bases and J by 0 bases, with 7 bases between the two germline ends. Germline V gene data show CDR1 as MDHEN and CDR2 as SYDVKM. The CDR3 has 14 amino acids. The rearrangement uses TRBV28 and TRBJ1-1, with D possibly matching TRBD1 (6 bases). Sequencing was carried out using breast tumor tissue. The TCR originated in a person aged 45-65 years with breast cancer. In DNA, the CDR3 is TGTGCCAGCAGTTTAACAGGGATGAACACTGAAGCTTTCTTT. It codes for CASSLTGMNTEAFF.